This TCR beta chain is from a study of technical replicates of blood from four donors. V lost 3 bases, J lost 6 bases, and 13 bases stayed unmatched. Germline CDR1 MGHRA, CDR2 YSYEKL. CDR3 length: 16 residues. Data came from immunoSEQ multiplex PCR; TCRdb stores just in-frame clones and leaves some out. The repertoire consists of about 75,000 clones, with 95% to 98% occurring once and the leading ten covering 0.29%. The receptor was derived from a human donor in good health. This rearrangement joins TRBV4-1 to TRBJ1-2; 7 positions agree with TRBD1. Input material: T cells isolated from PBMCs. The chain's CDR3 is CASSHYKRDRVDGYTF. In nucleotides, the CDR3 is TGCGCCAGCAGCCATTACAAACGTGACAGGGTAGATGGCTACACCTTC.